The source of this T cell receptor beta chain is a study of blood T cell repertoires in COVID-19. Across the whole study: Some COVID-19 samples were acute and others convalescent; all came from the United States, Italy and Spain. PBMCs, B-cell-depleted T cells, or T cells were the source of the cDNA or gDNA that made up the material.

This clone was seen only a few times. Authors' analysis steps: Using reference gene primer amplification, nucleated cell counts were estimated. Measured with immunoSEQ multiplex PCR; TCRdb has only the in-frame clones, and not every one. The V and J calls and the clone size are those of that table, but D and trimming were determined from the DNA. Altogether 150,000 to 250,000 clones are present, around four fifths being singletons, with the ten largest covering 6% to 8%. Germline CDR1 reads SEHNR; CDR2 reads FQNEAQ (reference sequence). Deletions cut 5 bases from V and 7 bases from J, with 15 bases between. This CDR3 is 14 amino acids long.

Sequencing used peripheral blood. The TCR was taken from a human donor with acute or convalescent COVID-19. The donor label of this sample is uncertain. V is TRBV7-9 and J is TRBJ2-1; a possible D gene is TRBD1 (7 bases). The CDR3 DNA is TGTGCCAGCAGCCCCTCAGGGGGGTGGAATGAGCAGTTCTTC. This translates into CASSPSGGWNEQFF.